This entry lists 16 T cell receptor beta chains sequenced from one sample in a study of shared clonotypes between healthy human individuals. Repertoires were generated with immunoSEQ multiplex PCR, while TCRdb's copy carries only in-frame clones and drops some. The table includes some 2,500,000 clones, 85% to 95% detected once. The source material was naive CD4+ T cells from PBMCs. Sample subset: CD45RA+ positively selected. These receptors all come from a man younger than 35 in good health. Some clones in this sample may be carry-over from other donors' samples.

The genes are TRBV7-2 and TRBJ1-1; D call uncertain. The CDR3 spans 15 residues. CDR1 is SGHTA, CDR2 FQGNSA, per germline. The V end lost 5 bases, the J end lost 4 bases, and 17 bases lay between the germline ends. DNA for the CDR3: TGTGCCAGCAGCCCGAATTTGGTAGTCGCCACTGAAGCTTTCTTT. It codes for CASSPNLVVATEAFF.

The CDR3 coding sequence is TGTGCCTGGAGGCTGACAGGAATCTATGGCTACACCTTC. This sequence encodes CAWRLTGIYGYTF. The chain has TRBV30 and TRBJ1-2; D may be TRBD1 (6 bases). The germline CDR1 and CDR2 sequences are GTSNPN and SVGIG (reference sequence). The V and J ends lost 3 bases and 4 bases respectively, with 12 bases between them. The CDR3 covers 13 residues.

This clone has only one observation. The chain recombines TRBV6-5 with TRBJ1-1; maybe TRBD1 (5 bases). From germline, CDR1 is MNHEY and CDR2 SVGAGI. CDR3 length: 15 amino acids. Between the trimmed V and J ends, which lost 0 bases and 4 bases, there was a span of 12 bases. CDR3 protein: CASSYSTDISTEAFF. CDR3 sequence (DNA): TGTGCCAGCAGTTACTCGACGGACATATCCACTGAAGCTTTCTTT.

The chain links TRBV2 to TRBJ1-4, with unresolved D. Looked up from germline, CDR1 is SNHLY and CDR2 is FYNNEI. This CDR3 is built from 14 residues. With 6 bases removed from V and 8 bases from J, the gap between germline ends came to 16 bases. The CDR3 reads CASSVLSDTEKLFF. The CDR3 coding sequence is TGTGCCAGCAGCGTGCTGTCAGATACGGAAAAACTGTTTTTT.

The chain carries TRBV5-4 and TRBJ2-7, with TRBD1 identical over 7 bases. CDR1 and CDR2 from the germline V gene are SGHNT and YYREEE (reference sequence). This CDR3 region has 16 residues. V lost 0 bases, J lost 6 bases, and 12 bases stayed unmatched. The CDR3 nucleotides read TGTGCCAGCAGCTTGGATCGCCCAGGGGGTTTAGGCGAGCAGTACTTC. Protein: CASSLDRPGGLGEQYF. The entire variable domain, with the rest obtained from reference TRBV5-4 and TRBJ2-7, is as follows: ETGVTQSPTHLIKTRGQQVTLRCSSQSGHNTVSWYQQALGQGPQFIFQYYREEENGRGNFPPRFSGLQFPNYSSELNVNALELDDSALYLCASSLDRPGGLGEQYFGPGTRLTVT.

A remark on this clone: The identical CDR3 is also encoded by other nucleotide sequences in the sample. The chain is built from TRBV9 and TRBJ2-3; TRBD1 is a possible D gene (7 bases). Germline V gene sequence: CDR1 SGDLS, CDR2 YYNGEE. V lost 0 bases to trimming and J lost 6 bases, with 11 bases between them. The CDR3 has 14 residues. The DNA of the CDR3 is TGTGCCAGCAGCGTAGGGCAGGGGGGCGATACGCAGTATTTT. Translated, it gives CASSVGQGGDTQYF.

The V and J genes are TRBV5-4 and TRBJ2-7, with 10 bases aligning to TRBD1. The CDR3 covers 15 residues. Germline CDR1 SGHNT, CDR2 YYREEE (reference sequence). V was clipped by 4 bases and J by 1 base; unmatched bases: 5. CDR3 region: CASSERGQGSYEQYF. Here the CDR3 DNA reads TGTGCCAGCAGCGAGCGGGGACAGGGGTCCTACGAGCAGTACTTC.

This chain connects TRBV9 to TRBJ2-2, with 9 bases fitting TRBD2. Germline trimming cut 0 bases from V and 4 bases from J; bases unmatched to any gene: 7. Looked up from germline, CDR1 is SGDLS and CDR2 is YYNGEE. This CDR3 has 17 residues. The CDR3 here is CASSVGSLAGPTGELFF. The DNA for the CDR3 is TGTGCCAGCAGCGTAGGGAGTCTAGCGGGACCCACCGGGGAGCTGTTTTTT.

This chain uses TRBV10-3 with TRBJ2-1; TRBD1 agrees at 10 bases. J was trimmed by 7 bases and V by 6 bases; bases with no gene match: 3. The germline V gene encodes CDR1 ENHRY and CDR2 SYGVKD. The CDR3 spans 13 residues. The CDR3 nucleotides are TGTGCCATCAGGTCGGGACAGGGGAATGAGCAGTTCTTC. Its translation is CAIRSGQGNEQFF.

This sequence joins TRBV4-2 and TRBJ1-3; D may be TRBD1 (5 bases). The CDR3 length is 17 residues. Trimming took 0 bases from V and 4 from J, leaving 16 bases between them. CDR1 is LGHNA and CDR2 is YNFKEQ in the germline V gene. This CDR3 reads CASSQDFPGIPGNTIYF. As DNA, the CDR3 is TGTGCCAGCAGCCAAGATTTCCCAGGGATTCCCGGAAACACCATATATTTT.

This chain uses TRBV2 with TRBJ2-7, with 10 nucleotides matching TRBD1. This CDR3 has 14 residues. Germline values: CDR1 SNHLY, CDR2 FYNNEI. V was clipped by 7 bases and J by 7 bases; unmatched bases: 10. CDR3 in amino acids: CASTPWDRGQEQYF. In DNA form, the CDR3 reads TGTGCCAGCACCCCGTGGGACAGGGGCCAAGAGCAGTACTTC.

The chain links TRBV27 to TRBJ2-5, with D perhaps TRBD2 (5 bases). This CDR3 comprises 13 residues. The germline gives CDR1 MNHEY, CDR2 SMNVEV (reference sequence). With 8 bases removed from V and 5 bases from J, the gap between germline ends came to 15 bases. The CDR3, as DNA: TGTGCCAGCGGAGCCGAGAGGGTGGAGACCCAGTACTTC. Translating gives CASGAERVETQYF.

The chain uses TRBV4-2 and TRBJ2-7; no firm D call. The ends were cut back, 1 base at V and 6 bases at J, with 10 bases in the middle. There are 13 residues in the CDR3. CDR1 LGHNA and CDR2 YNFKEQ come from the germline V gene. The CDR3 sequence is CASSQASATEQYF. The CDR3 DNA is TGTGCCAGCAGCCAAGCTTCCGCGACCGAGCAGTACTTC.

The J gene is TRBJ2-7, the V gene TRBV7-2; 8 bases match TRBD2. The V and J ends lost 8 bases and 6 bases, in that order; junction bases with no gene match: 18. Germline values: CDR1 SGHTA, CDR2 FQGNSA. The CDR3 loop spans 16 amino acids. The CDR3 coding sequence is TGTGCCAGCGGAGGGGGGGTTCGAGCGGGAGCTTTCGAGCAGTACTTC. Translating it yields CASGGGVRAGAFEQYF.

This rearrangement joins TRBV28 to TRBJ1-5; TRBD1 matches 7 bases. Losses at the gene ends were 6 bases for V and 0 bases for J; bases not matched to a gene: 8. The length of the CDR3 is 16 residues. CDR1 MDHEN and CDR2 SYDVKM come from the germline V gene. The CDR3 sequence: CASSSGDRHSNQPQHF. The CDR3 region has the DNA TGTGCCAGCAGCTCGGGGGACAGACATAGCAATCAGCCCCAGCATTTT.

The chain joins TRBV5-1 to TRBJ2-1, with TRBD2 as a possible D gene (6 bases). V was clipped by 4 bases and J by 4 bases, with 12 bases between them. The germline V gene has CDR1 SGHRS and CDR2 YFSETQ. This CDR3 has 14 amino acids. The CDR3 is CASSRERTYNEQFF. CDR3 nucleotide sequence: TGCGCCAGCAGCCGGGAGCGGACATACAATGAGCAGTTCTTC.